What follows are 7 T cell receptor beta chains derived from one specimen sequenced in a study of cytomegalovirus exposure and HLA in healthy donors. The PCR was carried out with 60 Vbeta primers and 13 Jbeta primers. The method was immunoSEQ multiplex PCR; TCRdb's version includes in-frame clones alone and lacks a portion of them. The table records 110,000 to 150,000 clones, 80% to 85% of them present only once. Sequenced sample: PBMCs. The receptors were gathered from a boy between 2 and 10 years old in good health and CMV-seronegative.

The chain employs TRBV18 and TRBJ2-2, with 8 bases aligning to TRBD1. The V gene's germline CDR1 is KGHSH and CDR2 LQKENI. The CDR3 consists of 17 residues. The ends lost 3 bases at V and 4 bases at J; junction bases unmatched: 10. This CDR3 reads CASSPPTAGGVTGELFF. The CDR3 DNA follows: TGTGCCAGCTCACCTCCAACGGCAGGGGGCGTCACCGGGGAGCTGTTTTTT. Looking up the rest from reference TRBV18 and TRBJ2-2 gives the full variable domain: NAGVMQNPRHLVRRRGQEARLRCSPMKGHSHVYWYRQLPEEGLKFMVYLQKENIIDESGMPKERFSAEFPKEGPSILRIQQVVRGDSAAYFCASSPPTAGGVTGELFFGEGSRLTVL.

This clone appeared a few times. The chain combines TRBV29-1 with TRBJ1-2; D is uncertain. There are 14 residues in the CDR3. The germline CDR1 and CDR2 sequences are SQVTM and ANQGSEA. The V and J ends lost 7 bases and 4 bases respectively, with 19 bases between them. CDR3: CSAGSGPPTYGYTF. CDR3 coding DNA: TGCAGCGCTGGGAGCGGGCCACCCACCTATGGCTACACCTTC.

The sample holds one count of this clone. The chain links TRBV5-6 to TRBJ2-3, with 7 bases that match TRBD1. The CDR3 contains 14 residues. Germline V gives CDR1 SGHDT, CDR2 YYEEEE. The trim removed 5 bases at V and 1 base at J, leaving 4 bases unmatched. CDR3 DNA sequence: TGTGCCAGCAGTGAAGGACAGGGCACAGATACGCAGTATTTT. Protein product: CASSEGQGTDTQYF. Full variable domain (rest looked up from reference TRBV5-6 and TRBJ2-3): DAGVTQSPTHLIKTRGQQVTLRCSPKSGHDTVSWYQQALGQGPQFIFQYYEEEERQRGNFPDRFSGHQFPNYSSELNVNALLLGDSALYLCASSEGQGTDTQYFGPGTRLTVL.

CDR3 loop: CASSSGGGYNEQFF. DNA of the CDR3: TGCGCCAGCAGCTCGGGTGGGGGGTACAATGAGCAGTTCTTC. The genes are TRBV4-1 and TRBJ2-1; maybe TRBD2 (6 bases). Between the trimmed V and J ends, which lost 5 bases and 4 bases, there was a span of 12 bases. CDR1 is MGHRA and CDR2 is YSYEKL in the germline V gene. The CDR3 runs 14 residues.

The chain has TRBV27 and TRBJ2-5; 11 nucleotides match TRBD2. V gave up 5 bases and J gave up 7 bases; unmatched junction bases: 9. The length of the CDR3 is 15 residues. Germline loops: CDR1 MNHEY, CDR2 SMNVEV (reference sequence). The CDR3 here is CASSILAGGGWTQYF. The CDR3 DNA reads TGTGCCAGCAGTATCCTAGCGGGAGGAGGATGGACCCAGTACTTC.

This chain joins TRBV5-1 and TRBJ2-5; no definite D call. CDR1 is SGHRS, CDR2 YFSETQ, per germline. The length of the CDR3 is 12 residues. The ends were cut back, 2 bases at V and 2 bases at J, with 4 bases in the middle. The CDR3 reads CASSFRQETQYF. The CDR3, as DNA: TGCGCCAGCAGCTTCCGGCAAGAGACCCAGTACTTC.

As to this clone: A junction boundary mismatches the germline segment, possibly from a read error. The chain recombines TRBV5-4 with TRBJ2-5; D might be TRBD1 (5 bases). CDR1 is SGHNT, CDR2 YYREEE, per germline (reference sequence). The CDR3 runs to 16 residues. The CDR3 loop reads CASSYGLKWGQGTQYF. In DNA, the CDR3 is TGTGCCAGCAGCTACGGCCTGAAATGGGGCCAAGGGACCCAGTACTTC.